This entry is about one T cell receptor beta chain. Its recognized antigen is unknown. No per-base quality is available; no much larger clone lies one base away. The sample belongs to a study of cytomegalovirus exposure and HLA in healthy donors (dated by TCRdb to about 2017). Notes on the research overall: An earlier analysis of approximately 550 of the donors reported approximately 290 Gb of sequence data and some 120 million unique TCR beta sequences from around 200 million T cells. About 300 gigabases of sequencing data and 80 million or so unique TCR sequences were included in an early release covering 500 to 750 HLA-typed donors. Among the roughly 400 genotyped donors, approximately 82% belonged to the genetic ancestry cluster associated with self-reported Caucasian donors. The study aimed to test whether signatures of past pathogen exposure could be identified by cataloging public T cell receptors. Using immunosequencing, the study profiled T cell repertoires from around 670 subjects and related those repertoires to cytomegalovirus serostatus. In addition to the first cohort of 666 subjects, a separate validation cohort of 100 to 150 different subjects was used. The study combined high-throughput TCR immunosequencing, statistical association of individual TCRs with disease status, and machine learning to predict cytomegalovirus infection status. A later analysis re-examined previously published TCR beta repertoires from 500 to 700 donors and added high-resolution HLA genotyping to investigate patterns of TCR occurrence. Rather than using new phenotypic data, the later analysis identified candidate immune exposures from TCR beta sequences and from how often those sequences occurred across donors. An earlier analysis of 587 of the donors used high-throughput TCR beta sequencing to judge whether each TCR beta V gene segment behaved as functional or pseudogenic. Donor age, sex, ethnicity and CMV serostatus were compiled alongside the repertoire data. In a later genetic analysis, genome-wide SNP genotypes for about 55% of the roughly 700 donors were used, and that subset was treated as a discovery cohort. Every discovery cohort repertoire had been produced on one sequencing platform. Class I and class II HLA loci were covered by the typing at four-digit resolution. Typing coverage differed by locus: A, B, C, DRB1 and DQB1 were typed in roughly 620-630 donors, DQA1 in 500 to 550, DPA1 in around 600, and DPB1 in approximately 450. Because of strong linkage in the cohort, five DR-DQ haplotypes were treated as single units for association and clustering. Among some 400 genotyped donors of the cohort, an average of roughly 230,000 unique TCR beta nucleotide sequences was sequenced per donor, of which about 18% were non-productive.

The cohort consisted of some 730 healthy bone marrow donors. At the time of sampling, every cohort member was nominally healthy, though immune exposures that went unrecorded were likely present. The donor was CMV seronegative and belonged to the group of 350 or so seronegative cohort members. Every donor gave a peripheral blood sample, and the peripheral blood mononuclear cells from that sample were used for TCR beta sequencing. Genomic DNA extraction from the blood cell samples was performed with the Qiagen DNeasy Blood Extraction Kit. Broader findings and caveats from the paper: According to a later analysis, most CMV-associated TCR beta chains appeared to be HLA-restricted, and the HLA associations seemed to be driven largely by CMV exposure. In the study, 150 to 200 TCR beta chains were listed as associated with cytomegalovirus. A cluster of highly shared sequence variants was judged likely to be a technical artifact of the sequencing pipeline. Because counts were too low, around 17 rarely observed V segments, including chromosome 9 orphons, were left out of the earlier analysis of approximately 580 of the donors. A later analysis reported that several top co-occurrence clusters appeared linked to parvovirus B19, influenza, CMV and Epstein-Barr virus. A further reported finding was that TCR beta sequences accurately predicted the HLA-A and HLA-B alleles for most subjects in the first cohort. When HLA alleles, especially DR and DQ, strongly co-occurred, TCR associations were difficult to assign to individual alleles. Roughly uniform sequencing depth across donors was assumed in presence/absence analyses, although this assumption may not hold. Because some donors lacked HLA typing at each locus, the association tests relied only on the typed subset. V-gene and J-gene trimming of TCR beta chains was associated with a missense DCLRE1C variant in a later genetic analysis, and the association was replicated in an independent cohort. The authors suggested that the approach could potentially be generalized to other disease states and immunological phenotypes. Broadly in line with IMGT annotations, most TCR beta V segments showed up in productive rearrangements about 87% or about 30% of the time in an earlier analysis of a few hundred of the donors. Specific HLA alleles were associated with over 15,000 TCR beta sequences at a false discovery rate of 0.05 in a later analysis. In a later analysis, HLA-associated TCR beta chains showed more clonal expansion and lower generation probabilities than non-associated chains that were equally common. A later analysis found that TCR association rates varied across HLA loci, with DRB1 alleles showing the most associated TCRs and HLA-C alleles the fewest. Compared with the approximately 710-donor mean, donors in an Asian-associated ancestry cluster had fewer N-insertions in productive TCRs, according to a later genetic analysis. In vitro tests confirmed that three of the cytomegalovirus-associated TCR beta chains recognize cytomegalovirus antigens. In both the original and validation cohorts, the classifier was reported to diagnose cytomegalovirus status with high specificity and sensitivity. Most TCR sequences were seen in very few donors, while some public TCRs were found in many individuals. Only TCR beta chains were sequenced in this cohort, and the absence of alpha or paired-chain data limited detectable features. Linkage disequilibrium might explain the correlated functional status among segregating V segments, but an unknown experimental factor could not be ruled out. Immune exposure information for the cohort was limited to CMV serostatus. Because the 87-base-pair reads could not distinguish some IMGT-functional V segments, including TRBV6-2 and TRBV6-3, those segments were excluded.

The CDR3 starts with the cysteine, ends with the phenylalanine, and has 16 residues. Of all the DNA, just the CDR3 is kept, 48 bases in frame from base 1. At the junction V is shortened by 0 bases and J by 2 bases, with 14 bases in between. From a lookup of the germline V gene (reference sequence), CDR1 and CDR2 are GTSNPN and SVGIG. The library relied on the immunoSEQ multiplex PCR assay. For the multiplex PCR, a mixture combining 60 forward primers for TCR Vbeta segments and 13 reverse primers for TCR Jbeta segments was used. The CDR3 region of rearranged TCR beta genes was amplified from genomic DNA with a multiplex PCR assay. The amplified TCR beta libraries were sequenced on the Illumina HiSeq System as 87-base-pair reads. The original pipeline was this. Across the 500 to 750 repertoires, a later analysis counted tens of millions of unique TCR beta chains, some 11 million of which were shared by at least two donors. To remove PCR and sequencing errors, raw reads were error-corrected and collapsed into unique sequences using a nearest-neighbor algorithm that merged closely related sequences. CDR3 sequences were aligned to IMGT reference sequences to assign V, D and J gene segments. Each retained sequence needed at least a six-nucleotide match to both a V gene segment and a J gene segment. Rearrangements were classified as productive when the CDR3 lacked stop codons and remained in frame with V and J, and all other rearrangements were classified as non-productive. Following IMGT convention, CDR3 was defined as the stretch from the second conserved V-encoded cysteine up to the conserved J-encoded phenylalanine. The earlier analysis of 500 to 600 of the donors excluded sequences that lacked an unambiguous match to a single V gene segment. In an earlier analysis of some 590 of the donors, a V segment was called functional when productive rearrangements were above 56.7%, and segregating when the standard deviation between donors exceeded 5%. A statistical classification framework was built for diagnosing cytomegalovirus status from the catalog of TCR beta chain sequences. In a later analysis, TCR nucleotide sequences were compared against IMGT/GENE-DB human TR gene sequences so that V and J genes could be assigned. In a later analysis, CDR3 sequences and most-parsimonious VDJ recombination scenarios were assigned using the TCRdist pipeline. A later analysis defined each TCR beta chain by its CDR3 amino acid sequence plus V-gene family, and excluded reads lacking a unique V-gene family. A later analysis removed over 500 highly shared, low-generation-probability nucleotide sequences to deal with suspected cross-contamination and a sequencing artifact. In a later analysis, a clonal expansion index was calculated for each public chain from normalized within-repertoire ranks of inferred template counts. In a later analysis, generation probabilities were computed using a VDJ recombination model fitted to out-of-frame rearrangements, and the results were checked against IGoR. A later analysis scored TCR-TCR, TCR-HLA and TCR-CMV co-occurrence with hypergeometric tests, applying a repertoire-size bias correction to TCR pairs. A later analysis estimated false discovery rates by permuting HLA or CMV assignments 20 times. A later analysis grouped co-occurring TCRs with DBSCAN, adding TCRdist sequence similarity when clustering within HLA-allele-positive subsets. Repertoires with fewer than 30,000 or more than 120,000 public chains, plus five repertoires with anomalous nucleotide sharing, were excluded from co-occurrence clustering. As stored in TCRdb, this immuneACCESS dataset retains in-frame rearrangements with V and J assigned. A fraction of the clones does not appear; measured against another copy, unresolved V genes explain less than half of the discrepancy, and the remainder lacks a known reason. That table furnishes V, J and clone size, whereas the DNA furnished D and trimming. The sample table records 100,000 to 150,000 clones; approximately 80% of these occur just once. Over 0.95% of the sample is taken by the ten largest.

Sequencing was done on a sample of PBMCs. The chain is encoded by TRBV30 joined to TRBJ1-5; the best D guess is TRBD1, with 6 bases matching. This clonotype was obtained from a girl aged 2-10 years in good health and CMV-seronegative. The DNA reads TGTGCCTGGAGTGTACAGGGTAAAAAGGGCAATCAGCCCCAGCATTTT. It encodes CAWSVQGKKGNQPQHF.